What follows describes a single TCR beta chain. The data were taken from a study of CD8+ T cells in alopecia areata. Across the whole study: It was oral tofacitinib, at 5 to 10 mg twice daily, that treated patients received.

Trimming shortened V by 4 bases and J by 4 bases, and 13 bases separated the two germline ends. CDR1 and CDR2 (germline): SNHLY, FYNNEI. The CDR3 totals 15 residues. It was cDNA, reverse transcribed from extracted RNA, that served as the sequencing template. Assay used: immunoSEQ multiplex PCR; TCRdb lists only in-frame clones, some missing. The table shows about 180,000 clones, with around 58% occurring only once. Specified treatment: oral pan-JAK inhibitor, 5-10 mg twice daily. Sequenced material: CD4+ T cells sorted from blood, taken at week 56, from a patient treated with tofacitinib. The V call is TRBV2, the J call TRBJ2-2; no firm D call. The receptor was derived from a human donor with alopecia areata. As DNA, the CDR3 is TGTGCCAGCAGTGTGGGTTCCGGTGTCACCGGGGAGCTGTTTTTT. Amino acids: CASSVGSGVTGELFF.